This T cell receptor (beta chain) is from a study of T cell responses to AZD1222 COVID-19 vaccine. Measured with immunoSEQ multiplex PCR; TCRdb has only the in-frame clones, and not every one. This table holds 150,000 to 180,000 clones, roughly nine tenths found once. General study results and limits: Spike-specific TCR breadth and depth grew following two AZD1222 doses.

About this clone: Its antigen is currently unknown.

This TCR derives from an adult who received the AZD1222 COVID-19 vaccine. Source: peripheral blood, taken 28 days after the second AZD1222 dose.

In nucleotides, the CDR3 is TGTGCCAGCAGCTTACTGGGGGACAGGGACTATGGCTACACCTTC. Protein product: CASSLLGDRDYGYTF. The rearrangement uses TRBV7-9 and TRBJ1-2; 9 bases are shared with TRBD1. CDR1 is SEHNR, CDR2 FQNEAQ, per germline (reference sequence). There are 15 residues in the CDR3. V was pared by 2 bases and J by 3 bases, with 4 bases of the junction left unmatched.